This TCR beta chain was captured in a study of human thymus T cells. Study results and limitations: Among thymic and blood repertoires, usage of V and J genes appeared biased. Highly overlapping thymic repertoires in unrelated individuals were reported by related research.

TCRdb keeps only in-frame clones here, not all; method: immunoSEQ multiplex PCR. Of fewer than 85,000 clones detected, 95% appear once; the ten largest clones hold around 0.03%. Per the germline V gene, CDR1 is PRHDT and CDR2 is FYEKMQ (reference sequence). V was pared by 5 bases and J by 5 bases, with 12 bases between. There are 13 residues in the CDR3. A word on this clone: Its antigen is currently unknown.

Resections obtained during corrective heart surgery supplied the thymus tissue. This chain uses TRBV13 with TRBJ1-1; no definite D call. The sequence was obtained from a girl in the first two years of life with a congenital heart defect but otherwise immunologically healthy. The sample taken for sequencing was thymus tissue. The CDR3 DNA follows: TGTGCCAGCAGCCCCAGGCTCGTAACTGAAGCTTTCTTT. Protein product: CASSPRLVTEAFF. Full variable domain (missing parts from reference TRBV13 and TRBJ1-1): AAGVIQSPRHLIKEKRETATLKCYPIPRHDTVYWYQQGPGQDPQFLISFYEKMQSDKGSIPDRFSAQQFSDYHSELNMSSLELGDSALYFCASSPRLVTEAFFGQGTRLTVV.